This passage covers 21 T cell receptor beta chains from one sample sequenced in a study of blood T cell repertoires in COVID-19. Sequencing was performed with immunoSEQ multiplex PCR; in TCRdb, only in-frame clones are kept and a portion is missing. The profile shows roughly 64,000 clones, roughly 82% of them singletons. Sequencing input: peripheral blood. These receptor sequences come from a human donor in a cohort sampled during active COVID-19.

The genes are TRBV30 and TRBJ1-1, with D tentatively TRBD1 (5 bases). CDR3 length: 12 amino acids. Germline CDR1 GTSNPN, CDR2 SVGIG (reference sequence). With 4 bases removed from V and 4 bases from J, the gap between germline ends came to 10 bases. CDR3 nucleotides: TGTGCCTGGATGACCGGGGGCACTGAAGCTTTCTTT. Protein product: CAWMTGGTEAFF.

The chain uses TRBV5-1 and TRBJ2-2; no firm D call. Trimming removed 0 bases at V and 5 bases at J, with 11 bases between. The CDR3 loop spans 15 amino acids. Germline V gene data show CDR1 as SGHRS and CDR2 as YFSETQ. The CDR3: CASSLEASQTGELFF. For the CDR3, the DNA is TGCGCCAGCAGCTTGGAAGCTAGTCAAACCGGGGAGCTGTTTTTT. Full variable domain (outside the CDR3, taken from reference TRBV5-1 and TRBJ2-2): KAGVTQTPRYLIKTRGQQVTLSCSPISGHRSVSWYQQTPGQGLQFLFEYFSETQRNKGNFPGRFSGRQFSNSRSEMNVSTLELGDSALYLCASSLEASQTGELFFGEGSRLTVL.

The chain combines TRBV2 with TRBJ2-1; D may be TRBD1 (6 bases). The CDR3 runs to 14 residues. Germline V gene sequence: CDR1 SNHLY, CDR2 FYNNEI. Deletions cut 6 bases from V and 0 bases from J, with 9 bases between. Written as DNA, the CDR3 is TGTGCCAGCAGATCGGACAGCTCCTACAATGAGCAGTTCTTC. It encodes CASRSDSSYNEQFF.

The chain recombines TRBV15 with TRBJ2-5, with D possibly TRBD2 on 6 matching bases. This CDR3 has 16 amino acids. With 3 bases removed from V and 5 bases from J, the gap between germline ends came to 19 bases. Germline-derived CDR1 and CDR2 are LNHNV and YYDKDF (reference sequence). The chain's CDR3 is CATSRVRPGGAETQYF. The CDR3 DNA reads as TGTGCCACCAGCAGGGTCCGTCCAGGCGGGGCGGAGACCCAGTACTTC.

This clone was observed a handful of times. This chain connects TRBV3-1 (or the pseudogene TRBV3-2) to TRBJ2-7; the D is unclear. This CDR3 has 11 amino acids. The V end lost 0 bases, the J end lost 7 bases, and 4 bases lay between the germline ends. Germline V gene lookup returns CDR1 LGHDT and CDR2 YNNKEL (reference sequence). The CDR3 reads CASSQDREQYF. CDR3 nucleotides: TGTGCCAGCAGCCAAGATCGGGAGCAGTACTTC.

V usage is TRBV7-3 and J usage is TRBJ1-5; TRBD1 aligns across 10 bases. The V and J ends lost 6 bases and 7 bases, in that order; junction bases with no gene match: 9. Germline V gene data show CDR1 as SGHTA and CDR2 as FQGTGA. The CDR3 loop spans 15 amino acids. This CDR3 is CASSAKGTGEQPQHF. CDR3 DNA: TGTGCCAGCAGTGCTAAAGGGACAGGGGAACAGCCCCAGCATTTT.

The chain has TRBV6-1 and TRBJ1-3; D is unclear. The V gene's germline CDR1 is MNHNS and CDR2 SASEGT. V shed 1 base and J shed 15 bases, with 10 bases lying between them. There are 11 residues in the CDR3. CDR3 residues: CASSEVTHPYF. In DNA, the CDR3 is TGTGCCAGCAGTGAAGTGACACACCCATATTTT.

The V and J genes are TRBV3-1 (or the pseudogene TRBV3-2) and TRBJ1-2, with a tentative D call TRBD1 (5 bases). This CDR3 has 18 amino acids. CDR1 and CDR2 (germline): LGHDT, YNNKEL (reference sequence). V gave up 0 bases and J gave up 4 bases, with 21 bases separating them. The CDR3 coding sequence is TGTGCCAGCAGCCAAGAAGGAGGGTGGGGACCGCGGGGCTATGGCTACACCTTC. Its translation: CASSQEGGWGPRGYGYTF.

The chain joins TRBV7-2 to TRBJ2-5; 9 nucleotides agree with TRBD1. The length of the CDR3 is 14 residues. Looked up from germline, CDR1 is SGHTA and CDR2 is FQGNSA. V gave up 8 bases and J gave up 5 bases; unmatched junction bases: 9. The CDR3, as DNA: TGTGCCAGCCACCGTGGGACAGGGCTTGAGACCCAGTACTTC. Translated: CASHRGTGLETQYF.

The chain is built from TRBV2 and TRBJ1-2; the match to TRBD1 covers 7 bases. The trim removed 1 base at V and 4 bases at J, leaving 3 bases unmatched. Germline V gene lookup returns CDR1 SNHLY and CDR2 FYNNEI. This CDR3 has 14 amino acids. The CDR3 DNA sequence: TGTGCCAGCAGTGAAGTGGCAGGGGGCTATGGCTACACCTTC. This encodes CASSEVAGGYGYTF.

In this sample, this clone turned up a few times. The chain recombines TRBV3-1 (or the pseudogene TRBV3-2) with TRBJ2-1, with a possible D match to TRBD1 (7 bases). CDR3 length equals 15 residues. Per germline, CDR1 LGHDT and CDR2 YNNKEL (reference sequence). V was clipped by 5 bases and J by 5 bases, with 16 bases between them. Written as DNA, the CDR3 is TGTGCCAGCAGCTTACCCCAGGGGGGTAACAATGAGCAGTTCTTC. Protein: CASSLPQGGNNEQFF.

This chain links TRBV5-1 with TRBJ1-4; TRBD1 matches at 7 bases. CDR1 SGHRS and CDR2 YFSETQ come from the germline V gene. The ends lost 4 bases at V and 6 bases at J; junction bases unmatched: 9. This CDR3 is built from 15 residues. The CDR3 loop is CASSLGGTVDEKLFF. The CDR3 nucleotides read TGCGCCAGCAGCCTAGGCGGGACAGTCGATGAAAAACTGTTTTTT.

This rearrangement joins TRBV11-1 to TRBJ1-2, with a tentative D call TRBD1 (5 bases). V dropped 2 bases and J dropped 5 bases, with 9 bases sitting between them. Germline V CDR1 and CDR2: SGHAT, FQDESV (reference sequence). The CDR3 consists of 13 residues. This CDR3 reads CASSLSGTYGYTF. CDR3 coding DNA: TGTGCCAGCAGCTTATCTGGGACTTATGGCTACACCTTC.

This clone was detected only a few times. CDR3 in DNA: TGCGCCAGCAGCTCCCACGGGGAAGGTACGCAGTATTTT. Translated, it gives CASSSHGEGTQYF. The genes are TRBV4-3 and TRBJ2-3, with TRBD2 as a possible D gene (5 bases). The V end was cut by 5 bases, the J end by 8 bases, with 14 bases between. The CDR3 runs 13 residues. The germline CDR1 and CDR2 sequences are LGHNA and YSLEER.

The chain joins TRBV7-9 to TRBJ2-7; TRBD1 might be the D (5 bases). Germline assignment: CDR1 SEHNR and CDR2 FQNEAQ (reference sequence). The V end was cut by 5 bases, the J end by 5 bases, with 10 bases between. CDR3 size: 12 residues. The CDR3, as DNA: TGTGCCAGCAGCCTACCCAGGGACGAGCAGTACTTC. This translates into CASSLPRDEQYF.

The chain has TRBV4-3 and TRBJ2-5, with D maybe TRBD2 (7 bases). Germline CDR1 LGHNA, CDR2 YSLEER. V was pared by 0 bases and J by 1 base, with 15 bases between. The CDR3 spans 17 residues. This CDR3 is CASSQDVARGGQETQYF. CDR3 nucleotide sequence: TGCGCCAGCAGCCAAGATGTGGCAAGGGGGGGCCAAGAGACCCAGTACTTC.

The V call is TRBV11-1, the J call TRBJ2-7, with unresolved D. The germline V and J ends were trimmed by 4 bases and 3 bases, with 4 bases remaining between them. Germline assignment: CDR1 SGHAT and CDR2 FQDESV (reference sequence). The CDR3 runs 11 residues. CDR3 in amino acids: CASSSDYEQYF. The CDR3 DNA follows: TGTGCCAGCAGCTCAGACTACGAGCAGTACTTC.

There are a few counts of this clone. CDR3: CASSPQTGQTYEQYF. CDR3 DNA: TGTGCCAGCTCACCTCAGACAGGACAGACCTACGAGCAGTACTTC. This chain joins TRBV18 and TRBJ2-7, with D tentatively TRBD1 (6 bases). V lost 3 bases and J 2 bases, leaving 14 bases between the germline ends. The CDR3 sequence is 15 residues long. CDR1 KGHSH and CDR2 LQKENI come from the germline V gene.

The V gene is TRBV5-4, the J gene TRBJ2-3; 11 positions match TRBD2. CDR1 and CDR2 from the germline V gene are SGHNT and YYREEE (reference sequence). This CDR3 region has 16 residues. The J segment lost 1 base and the V segment lost 4 bases, leaving 5 bases of the junction unmatched. CDR3: CASSKTSGGGTDTQYF. For the CDR3, the DNA is TGTGCCAGCAGCAAAACTAGCGGGGGCGGCACAGATACGCAGTATTTT.

This chain connects TRBV5-1 to TRBJ1-1; D gene uncertain. The germline CDR1 and CDR2 sequences are SGHRS and YFSETQ. V gave up 0 bases and J gave up 8 bases, with 14 bases separating them. This CDR3 is 14 amino acids long. The CDR3 region has the DNA TGCGCCAGCAGCTTGGACGCGGGATATGCCGAAGCTTTCTTT. This codes for CASSLDAGYAEAFF. Supplemented by reference TRBV5-1 and TRBJ1-1, the full variable domain reads KAGVTQTPRYLIKTRGQQVTLSCSPISGHRSVSWYQQTPGQGLQFLFEYFSETQRNKGNFPGRFSGRQFSNSRSEMNVSTLELGDSALYLCASSLDAGYAEAFFGQGTRLTVV.

V is TRBV19 and J is TRBJ1-5; D is ambiguous. CDR3 length: 13 residues. The germline V gene has CDR1 LNHDA and CDR2 SQIVND (reference sequence). Trimming left V 8 bases short and J 3 bases short, with 11 bases between. The CDR3 DNA reads TGTGCCAGTGAAGATAGCTTCAATCAGCCCCAGCATTTT. Translating it yields CASEDSFNQPQHF.